The following is a TCR beta chain sequence with its context. TCRdb re-called the 5' RACE reads through MiXCR, storing one row per CDR3 protein. This sample yields roughly 69,000 distinct CDR3 sequences, of which under 25% are seen a single time; 2.9% belongs to the top ten. Germline loops: CDR1 SEHNR, CDR2 FQNEAQ (reference sequence). The CDR3 is 13 residues long. The trim removed 5 bases at V and 5 bases at J, leaving 3 bases unmatched. This sequence was found in a female donor with breast cancer. V usage is TRBV7-9 and J usage is TRBJ1-5; 7 bases align to TRBD1. The sequencing sample was made of memory CD4+ T cells sorted from a lymph node. Subset meaning: memory CD4+ T cells, CD4+CD45RO+CD25-. DNA of the CDR3: TGTGCCAGCAGCGACACAGGGGATCAGCCCCAGCATTTT. Translated: CASSDTGDQPQHF. Full variable domain (outside the CDR3, taken from reference TRBV7-9 and TRBJ1-5): DTGVSQNPRHKITKRGQNVTFRCDPISEHNRLYWYRQTLGQGPEFLTYFQNEAQLEKSRLLSDRFSAERPKGSFSTLEIQRTEQGDSAMYLCASSDTGDQPQHFGDGTRLSIL.